The table lists the clone carrying this T cell receptor beta chain with a count of one. Repertoires were generated with immunoSEQ multiplex PCR, while TCRdb's copy carries only in-frame clones and drops some. The sample holds 5,000 to 7,000 clones, around 72% seen once. The data are from a study of chemoradiotherapy in HPV16-positive cancers. The CDR3 totals 13 residues. The trim removed 8 bases at V and 3 bases at J, leaving 4 bases unmatched. CDR1 and CDR2 from the germline V gene are SGHVS and FNYEAQ. This receptor was taken from a human donor with HPV-associated anogenital cancer. The source material was tumor tissue, sampled from a patient who underwent chemoradiotherapy. The rearrangement uses TRBV7-6 and TRBJ2-1; 7 nucleotides line up with TRBD2. The CDR3 nucleotides are TGTGCCAGCGGGGGGGATTACTACAATGAGCAGTTCTTC. Encoded protein: CASGGDYYNEQFF. Full variable domain (missing parts from reference TRBV7-6 and TRBJ2-1): GAGVSQSPRYKVTKRGQDVALRCDPISGHVSLYWYRQALGQGPEFLTYFNYEAQQDKSGLPNDRFSAERPEGSISTLTIQRTEQRDSAMYRCASGGDYYNEQFFGPGTRLTVL.